This TCR beta chain was identified during a study of blood T cell repertoires in COVID-19. Overall study context: COVID-19 samples from acute and convalescent phases originated in the United States, Italy and Spain. Sample material is recorded as cDNA or gDNA derived from T cells, B-cell-depleted T cells, or PBMCs.

Original processing notes: For nucleated cells, counts were estimated from reference gene primer amplification. Repertoires were generated with immunoSEQ multiplex PCR, while TCRdb's copy carries only in-frame clones and drops some. D and trimming were read from the DNA, whereas the V and J calls and clone size are those reported in that table. Of about 72,000 clones listed, about 81% were seen once; the top ten hold around 19%. Germline assignment: CDR1 MNHEY and CDR2 SVGAGI. Deletions cut 6 bases from V and 0 bases from J, with 5 bases between. This CDR3 has 12 residues. J is TRBJ1-2 and V is TRBV6-5, with unresolved D. The sequence derives from a human donor in a cohort sampled during active COVID-19. Sequenced material: peripheral blood. The CDR3 nucleotides read TGTGCCAGCAGACAGACTAACTATGGCTACACCTTC. It is translated as CASRQTNYGYTF.